The subject of this entry is one T cell receptor beta chain. The V end was cut by 6 bases, the J end by 7 bases, with 10 bases between. From germline, CDR1 is LNHDA and CDR2 SQIVND (reference sequence). This CDR3 contains 13 residues. This sample is part of a study of control samples from healthy donors and cancer patients. Assay: immunoSEQ multiplex PCR; the TCRdb copy retains only in-frame clones and omits some. The sample includes fewer than 200,000 clones, 85% to 90% seen only once; the top ten take around 1.5%. This sequence was found in a woman aged 45 to 65 in good health. Material for sequencing was blood. The rearrangement joins TRBV19 to TRBJ1-6; D is unclear. CDR3 residues: CASSDISNSPLHF. The CDR3 DNA follows: TGTGCCAGTAGCGACATCTCAAATTCACCCCTCCACTTT.